The source of this TCR beta chain is a study of human T cells and chemical hapten exposure (dated by TCRdb to about 2021). As for the study more broadly: For sensitization, 2% DPC in acetone was applied to a roughly 2 cm by roughly 2 cm area of upper inner arm skin. Throughout the study period of around 25 weeks, patients also received therapeutic DPC doses to the scalp every week. Blood samples were taken from patients before sensitization (week 0) and at 2, 6 and about 24 weeks after DPC sensitization. Patch testing on the upper back used Finn chambers containing 0.01% DPC, with scoring done after 6 days according to International Contact Dermatitis Research Group standards. The study tracked peripheral blood TCR repertoire changes in vivo during primary and secondary sensitization to the hapten diphenylcyclopropenone (DPC) in alopecia patients. Around 29 alopecia patients provided blood for TCR sequencing at one to four time points (pre-sensitization, 2, 6 and 24 weeks). Alopecia areata with under or over 50% scalp involvement, alopecia totalis and alopecia universalis were represented in the patient cohort, which was mostly female. Libraries were pooled for sequencing, and variation in per-sample TCR yields was attributed mainly to small differences in library volumes within the pool.

Overall results and qualifications from the work: Repeated subsampling changed both the strength of the expansion versus patch-test correlation and the threshold at which the correlation became significant. Because every patient had alopecia, a presumed autoimmune disease, the patients' immune response might differ from that of healthy individuals. DPC sensitization did not change how many TCRs were above 1 in 1000 frequency, and no evidence was found of alterations in global repertoire structure. Patch test score was positively correlated with the number of PT1 expanded TCRs, with significance at thresholds 8, 16 and 32 but not at 4. Expanded TCRs formed significantly more large CDR3 similarity clusters than pre-sensitization or healthy control sets, consistent with antigen-driven responses.

At the junction V is shortened by 6 bases and J by 7 bases, with 16 bases in between. The CDR3 goes from the cysteine to the valine over 13 residues. Only the CDR3 DNA stays, 39 bases, in frame from base 1. Based on the germline V gene (reference sequence), the CDR1 and CDR2 sequences are MNHEY and SMNVEV. Reading the label with the study, this specimen's time point is: patch test 1, 2 weeks after DPC sensitization. This sample's treatment or condition label indicates: therapeutic diphenylcyclopropenone sensitization with weekly scalp DPC. At every patch-test visit, the blood draw took place before the patch test was put on. Patients were considered eligible if aged 18 to 70, diagnosed with alopecia and deemed suitable for DPC therapy, and patients were excluded if pregnant. Unfractionated whole blood was collected in Tempus Blood RNA tubes, and total RNA was extracted from that blood. The library relied on RACE. Reads for this sample came from a NextSeq 500. During library preparation, unique molecular identifiers were attached to individual cDNA molecules so that TCRs could be counted quantitatively and reproducibly. Each blood RNA sample was used to sequence both TCR alpha and TCR beta chains. The original pipeline was this. Samples had a median of 95,638 TCRs, with a range from about 20,000 to 690,600. V, J and CDR3 annotation of the TCR reads was performed with the Decombinator software suite. Every sample was subsampled to the same number of TCRs (28,000) for the PS versus PT1 abundance plots. Expanded TCRs were defined as absent before sensitization and observed at least eight times at the 2-week time point. TCRdb took the public reads, trimmed them with fastp at Q25, ran MiXCR for clone calling and kept in-frame beta chains. For every CDR3 protein sequence, its rows merge into one entry that carries the most common genes and DNA. These V and J calls are TCRdb output, not the study's own analysis. The sample includes approximately 82,000 distinct CDR3 sequences, with about 11% observed a single time. The top ten clones comprise 2% to 2.5% of the sample.

As concerns this clonotype: The specificity of this receptor is unknown. No much larger clonotype is one base removed from it; base qualities were not supplied.

Recombination joined TRBV27 with TRBJ2-7, with the identity of the D gene unclear. The receptor was isolated from a man aged 35 to 55 with alopecia areata. Some clones in this sample may be carry-over from other donors' samples. The input for sequencing was whole blood, taken in connection with sensitization to the hapten diphenylcyclopropenone (DPC). CDR3 loop: CASSFLWVDEQYV. The nucleotides are TGTGCCAGCAGCTTTCTCTGGGTGGATGAGCAGTACGTC.